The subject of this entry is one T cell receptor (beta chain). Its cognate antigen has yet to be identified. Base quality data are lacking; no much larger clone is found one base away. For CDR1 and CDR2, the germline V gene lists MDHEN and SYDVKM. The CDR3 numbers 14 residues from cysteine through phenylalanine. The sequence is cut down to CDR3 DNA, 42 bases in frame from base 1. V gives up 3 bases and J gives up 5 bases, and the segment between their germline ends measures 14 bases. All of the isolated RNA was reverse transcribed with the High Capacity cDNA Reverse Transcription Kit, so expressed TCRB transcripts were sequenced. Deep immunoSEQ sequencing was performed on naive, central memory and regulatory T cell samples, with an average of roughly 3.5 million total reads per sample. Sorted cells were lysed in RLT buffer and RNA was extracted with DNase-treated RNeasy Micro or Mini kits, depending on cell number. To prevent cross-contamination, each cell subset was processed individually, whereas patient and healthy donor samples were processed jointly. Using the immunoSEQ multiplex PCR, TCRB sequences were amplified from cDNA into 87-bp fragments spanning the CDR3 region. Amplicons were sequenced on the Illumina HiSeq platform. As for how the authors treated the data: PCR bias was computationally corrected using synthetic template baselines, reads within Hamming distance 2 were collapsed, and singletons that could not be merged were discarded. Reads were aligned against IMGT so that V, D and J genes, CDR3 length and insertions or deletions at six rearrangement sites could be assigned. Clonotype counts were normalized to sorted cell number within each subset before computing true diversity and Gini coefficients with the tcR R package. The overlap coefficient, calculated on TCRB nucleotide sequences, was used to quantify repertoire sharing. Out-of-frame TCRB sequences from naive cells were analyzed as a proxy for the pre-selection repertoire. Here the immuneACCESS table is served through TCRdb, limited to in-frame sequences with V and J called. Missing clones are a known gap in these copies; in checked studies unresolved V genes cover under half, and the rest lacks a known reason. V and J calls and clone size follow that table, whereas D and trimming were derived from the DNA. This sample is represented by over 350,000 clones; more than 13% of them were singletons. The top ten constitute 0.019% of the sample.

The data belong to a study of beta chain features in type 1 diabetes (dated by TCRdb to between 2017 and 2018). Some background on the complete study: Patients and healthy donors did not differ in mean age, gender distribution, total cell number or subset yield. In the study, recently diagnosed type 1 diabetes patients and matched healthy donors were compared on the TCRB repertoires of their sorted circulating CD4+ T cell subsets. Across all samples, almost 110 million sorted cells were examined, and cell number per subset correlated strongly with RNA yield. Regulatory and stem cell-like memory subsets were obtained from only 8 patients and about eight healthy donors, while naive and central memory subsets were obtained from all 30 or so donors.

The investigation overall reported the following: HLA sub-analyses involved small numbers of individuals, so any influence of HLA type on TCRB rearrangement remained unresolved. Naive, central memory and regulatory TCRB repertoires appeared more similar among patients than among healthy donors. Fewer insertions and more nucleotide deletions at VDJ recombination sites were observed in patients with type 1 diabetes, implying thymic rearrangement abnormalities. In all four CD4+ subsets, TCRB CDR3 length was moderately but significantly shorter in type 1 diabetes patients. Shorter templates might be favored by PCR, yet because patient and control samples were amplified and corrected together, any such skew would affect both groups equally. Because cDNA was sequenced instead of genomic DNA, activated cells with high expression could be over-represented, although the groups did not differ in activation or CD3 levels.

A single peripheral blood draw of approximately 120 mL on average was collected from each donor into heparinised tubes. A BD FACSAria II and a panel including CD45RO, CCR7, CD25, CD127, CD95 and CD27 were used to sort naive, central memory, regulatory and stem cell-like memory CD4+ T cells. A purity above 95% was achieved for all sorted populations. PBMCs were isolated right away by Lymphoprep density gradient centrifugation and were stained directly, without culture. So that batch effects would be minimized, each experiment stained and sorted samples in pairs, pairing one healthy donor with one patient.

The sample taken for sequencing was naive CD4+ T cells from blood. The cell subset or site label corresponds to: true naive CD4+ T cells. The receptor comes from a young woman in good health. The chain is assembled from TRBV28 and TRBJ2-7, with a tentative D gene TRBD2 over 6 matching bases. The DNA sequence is TGTGCCAGCAGTTTGGGCGGGAAGGTAGACGAGCAGTACTTC. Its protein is CASSLGGKVDEQYF.